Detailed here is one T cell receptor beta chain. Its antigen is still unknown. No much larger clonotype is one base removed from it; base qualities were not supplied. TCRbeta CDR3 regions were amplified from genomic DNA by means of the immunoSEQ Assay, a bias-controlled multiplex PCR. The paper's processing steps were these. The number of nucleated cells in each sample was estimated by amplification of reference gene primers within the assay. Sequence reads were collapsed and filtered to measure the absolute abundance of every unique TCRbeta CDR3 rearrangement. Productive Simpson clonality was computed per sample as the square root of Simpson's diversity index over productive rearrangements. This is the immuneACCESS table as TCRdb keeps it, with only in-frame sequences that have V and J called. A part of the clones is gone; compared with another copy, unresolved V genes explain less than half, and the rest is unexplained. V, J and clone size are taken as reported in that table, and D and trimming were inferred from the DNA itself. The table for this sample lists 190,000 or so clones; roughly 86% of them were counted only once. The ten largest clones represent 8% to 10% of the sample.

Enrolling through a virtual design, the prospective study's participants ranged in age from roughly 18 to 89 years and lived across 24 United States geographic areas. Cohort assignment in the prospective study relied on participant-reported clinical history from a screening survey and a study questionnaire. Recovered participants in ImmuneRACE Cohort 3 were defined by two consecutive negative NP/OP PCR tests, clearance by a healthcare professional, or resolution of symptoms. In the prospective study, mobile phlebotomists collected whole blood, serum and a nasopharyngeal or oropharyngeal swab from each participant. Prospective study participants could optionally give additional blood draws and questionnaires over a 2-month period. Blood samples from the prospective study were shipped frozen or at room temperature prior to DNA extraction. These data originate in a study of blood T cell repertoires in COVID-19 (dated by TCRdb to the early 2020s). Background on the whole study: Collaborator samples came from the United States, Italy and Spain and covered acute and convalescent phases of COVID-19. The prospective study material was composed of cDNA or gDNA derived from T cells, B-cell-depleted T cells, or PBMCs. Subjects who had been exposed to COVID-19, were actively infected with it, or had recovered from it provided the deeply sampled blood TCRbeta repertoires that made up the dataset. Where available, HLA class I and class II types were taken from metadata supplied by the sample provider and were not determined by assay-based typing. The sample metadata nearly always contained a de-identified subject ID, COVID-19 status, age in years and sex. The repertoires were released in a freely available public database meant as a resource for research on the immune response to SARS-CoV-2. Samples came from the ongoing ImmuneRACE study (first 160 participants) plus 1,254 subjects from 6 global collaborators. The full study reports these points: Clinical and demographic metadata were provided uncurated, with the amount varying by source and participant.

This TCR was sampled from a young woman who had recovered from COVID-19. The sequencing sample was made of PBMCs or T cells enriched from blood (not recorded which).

The nucleotide sequence reads TGTGCCTGCCGGGGGGCACTTGGCAATCAGCCCCAGCATTTT. This gives the protein CACRGALGNQPQHF. Here the chain combines TRBV28 and TRBJ1-5; tentative D gene TRBD1, with 6 bases matching. At the junction V is shortened by 11 bases and J by 2 bases, with 16 bases in between. CDR1 MDHEN and CDR2 SYDVKM were looked up in the germline V gene. CDR3 length: 14 amino acids, cysteine to phenylalanine. The read is trimmed to its CDR3 DNA, 42 bases read in frame from base 1.